These T cell receptor beta chains were read from a single sample in a study of T cell changes during pregnancy in multiple sclerosis. Sequencing was performed with immunoSEQ multiplex PCR; in TCRdb, only in-frame clones are kept and a portion is missing. This table has about 87,000 clones, 80% to 95% appearing once. This sample comprised peripheral blood, obtained in the third trimester of pregnancy. Source of these receptors: a female donor in good health, enrolled as a control in a pregnancy study. Both conserved end residues are part of each CDR3. Fields, in order: J gene, V gene, D gene, clone size, CDR3 length, CDR3 DNA, CDR3 protein. D genes are given only for firm matches. Expanded clones get a size class; other rows say once, few or many, or leave the size out.

J gene: TRBJ1-1; V gene: TRBV27; D gene: NA; clone size: NA; CDR3 length: 16; CDR3 DNA: TGTGCCAGCTCCTTCTCTGGGGCGATGTGGAACACTGAAGCTTTCTTT; CDR3 protein: CASSFSGAMWNTEAFF
J gene: TRBJ1-1; V gene: TRBV30; D gene: TRBD1; clone size: NA; CDR3 length: 15; CDR3 DNA: TGTGCCTGGAGTCGGGACAGGGGAAGCGGCACTGAAGCTTTCTTT; CDR3 protein: CAWSRDRGSGTEAFF
J gene: TRBJ1-5; V gene: TRBV28; D gene: NA; clone size: NA; CDR3 length: 16; CDR3 DNA: TGTGCCAGCAACCCCCGTGAACAGATTGGCAATCAGCCCCAGCATTTT; CDR3 protein: CASNPREQIGNQPQHF
J gene: TRBJ2-1; V gene: TRBV19; D gene: TRBD2; clone size: NA; CDR3 length: 17; CDR3 DNA: TGTGCCAGTAGAAGCCGATCGGGACTAGCGGGACACAATGAGCAGTTCTTC; CDR3 protein: CASRSRSGLAGHNEQFF
J gene: TRBJ2-2; V gene: TRBV5-1; D gene: TRBD2; clone size: NA; CDR3 length: 17; CDR3 DNA: TGCGCCAGCAGCTTGGCCGGGGCGGGAGCGAACACCGGGGAGCTGTTTTTT; CDR3 protein: CASSLAGAGANTGELFF
J gene: TRBJ1-5; V gene: TRBV28; D gene: TRBD1; clone size: NA; CDR3 length: 19; CDR3 DNA: TGTGCCAGCAGCCGCAGCCCTTGGACAGGGGTACTTAGCAATCAGCCCCAGCATTTT; CDR3 protein: CASSRSPWTGVLSNQPQHF
J gene: TRBJ2-1; V gene: TRBV9; D gene: TRBD2; clone size: NA; CDR3 length: 17; CDR3 DNA: TGTGCCAGCAGCGTAGGTCCTGGACTAGCGGGGGGGAATGAGCAGTTCTTC; CDR3 protein: CASSVGPGLAGGNEQFF
J gene: TRBJ2-7; V gene: TRBV19; D gene: TRBD1; clone size: NA; CDR3 length: 14; CDR3 DNA: TGTGCCAGTAGTATAGGGACAGGGCCCTACGAGCAGTACTTC; CDR3 protein: CASSIGTGPYEQYF
J gene: TRBJ2-7; V gene: TRBV10-3; D gene: NA; clone size: NA; CDR3 length: 15; CDR3 DNA: TGTGCCATCAGCGGAGGGACGTCCGAACCCTACGAGCAGTACTTC; CDR3 protein: CAISGGTSEPYEQYF
J gene: TRBJ1-2; V gene: TRBV5-1; D gene: TRBD1; clone size: NA; CDR3 length: 15; CDR3 DNA: TGCGCCAGCAGCTCCCGACAGGGGGCAGGGTATGGCTACACCTTC; CDR3 protein: CASSSRQGAGYGYTF
J gene: TRBJ1-4; V gene: TRBV5-6; D gene: TRBD1; clone size: NA; CDR3 length: 14; CDR3 DNA: TGTGCCAGCAAGGCCGACAGGGGGCGAGAAAAACTGTTTTTT; CDR3 protein: CASKADRGREKLFF
J gene: TRBJ2-3; V gene: TRBV6-1; D gene: TRBD1; clone size: NA; CDR3 length: 16; CDR3 DNA: TGTGCCAGCAGTGCGCGGACAGGGACTAGCACAGATACGCAGTATTTT; CDR3 protein: CASSARTGTSTDTQYF
J gene: TRBJ2-1; V gene: TRBV29-1; D gene: NA; clone size: once; CDR3 length: 16; CDR3 DNA: TGCAGCGCCGCCCAGGGTTTGGGACTTATGAGCAATGAGCAGTTCTTC; CDR3 protein: CSAAQGLGLMSNEQFF
J gene: TRBJ1-4; V gene: TRBV19; D gene: NA; clone size: once; CDR3 length: 13; CDR3 DNA: TGTGCCAGCGCGGGGTCGGCCTATGAAAAACTGTTTTTT; CDR3 protein: CASAGSAYEKLFF
J gene: TRBJ2-1; V gene: TRBV5-4; D gene: TRBD2; clone size: once; CDR3 length: 15; CDR3 DNA: TGTGCCAGCAGGAGAACTAGCGGCTCCTACAATGAGCAGTTCTTC; CDR3 protein: CASRRTSGSYNEQFF
J gene: TRBJ1-5; V gene: TRBV7-6; D gene: NA; clone size: few; CDR3 length: 13; CDR3 DNA: TGTGCCAGCAGCTTAATAGCTGATCAGCCCCAGCATTTT; CDR3 protein: CASSLIADQPQHF
J gene: TRBJ1-3; V gene: TRBV5-4; D gene: NA; clone size: NA; CDR3 length: 17; CDR3 DNA: TGTGCCAGCAGCTTAGGTGGGAGCGCCCACTCTGGAAACACCATATATTTT; CDR3 protein: CASSLGGSAHSGNTIYF
J gene: TRBJ1-2; V gene: TRBV6-5; D gene: TRBD1; clone size: NA; CDR3 length: 14; CDR3 DNA: TGTGCCAGCAGTTACGTCGGGACAGCTTATGGCTACACCTTC; CDR3 protein: CASSYVGTAYGYTF
J gene: TRBJ1-1; V gene: TRBV19; D gene: NA; clone size: NA; CDR3 length: 15; CDR3 DNA: TGTGCCAGTAGTATAGAAATGGTCGGGAACACTGAAGCTTTCTTT; CDR3 protein: CASSIEMVGNTEAFF
J gene: TRBJ1-1; V gene: TRBV28; D gene: TRBD1; clone size: NA; CDR3 length: 16; CDR3 DNA: TGTGCCAGCAGCCAAAGCGGGACAGGGGGTTCCACTGAAGCTTTCTTT; CDR3 protein: CASSQSGTGGSTEAFF
J gene: TRBJ2-3; V gene: TRBV28; D gene: TRBD2; clone size: NA; CDR3 length: 13; CDR3 DNA: TGTGCCAGCAGGGATAGCGGGAAAGATACGCAGTATTTT; CDR3 protein: CASRDSGKDTQYF
J gene: TRBJ1-1; V gene: TRBV5-1; D gene: TRBD1; clone size: NA; CDR3 length: 15; CDR3 DNA: TGCGCCAGCAGCTTTAGGACAGGGTTTGGGACTGAAGCTTTCTTT; CDR3 protein: CASSFRTGFGTEAFF
J gene: TRBJ2-7; V gene: TRBV7-9; D gene: TRBD1; clone size: NA; CDR3 length: 17; CDR3 DNA: TGTGCCAGCAGCTTAGAGGGGACAGGGGGCAGATCGTACGAGCAGTACTTC; CDR3 protein: CASSLEGTGGRSYEQYF
J gene: TRBJ1-4; V gene: TRBV7-8; D gene: TRBD1; clone size: NA; CDR3 length: 14; CDR3 DNA: TGTGCCAGCAGCCCTGGGGACAGCTCAATAAAACTGTTTTTT; CDR3 protein: CASSPGDSSIKLFF
J gene: TRBJ2-2; V gene: TRBV19; D gene: NA; clone size: few; CDR3 length: 14; CDR3 DNA: TGTGCCAGTAGTATACGGGAGTGGTCCGGGGAGCTGTTTTTT; CDR3 protein: CASSIREWSGELFF
J gene: TRBJ2-1; V gene: TRBV18; D gene: TRBD2; clone size: NA; CDR3 length: 12; CDR3 DNA: TGTGCCAGCTCCGGGGAGGGCGATGAGCAGTTCTTC; CDR3 protein: CASSGEGDEQFF
J gene: TRBJ1-5; V gene: TRBV27; D gene: TRBD1; clone size: NA; CDR3 length: 16; CDR3 DNA: TGTGCCAGCAGTTTAAGCCCTCGACAGGGGGGTCAGCCCCAGCATTTT; CDR3 protein: CASSLSPRQGGQPQHF
J gene: TRBJ2-5; V gene: TRBV4-1; D gene: TRBD1; clone size: NA; CDR3 length: 14; CDR3 DNA: TGCGCCAGCAGCCAAGGGACAGGCCCAGAGACCCAGTACTTC; CDR3 protein: CASSQGTGPETQYF
J gene: TRBJ2-7; V gene: TRBV5-1; D gene: NA; clone size: NA; CDR3 length: 11; CDR3 DNA: TGCGCCAGCAGCATAGACTACGAGCAGTACTTC; CDR3 protein: CASSIDYEQYF
J gene: TRBJ2-3; V gene: TRBV11-3; D gene: NA; clone size: NA; CDR3 length: 15; CDR3 DNA: TGTGCCAGCAGCTTAAATGGCAGGGACACAGATACGCAGTATTTT; CDR3 protein: CASSLNGRDTDTQYF
J gene: TRBJ2-7; V gene: TRBV18; D gene: NA; clone size: NA; CDR3 length: 14; CDR3 DNA: TGTGCCAGCTCGCCAGGGACATCCTCCTACGAGCAGTACTTC; CDR3 protein: CASSPGTSSYEQYF
J gene: TRBJ2-7; V gene: TRBV28; D gene: NA; clone size: NA; CDR3 length: 12; CDR3 DNA: TGTGCCAGCACCCAGGACAGATACGAGCAGTACTTC; CDR3 protein: CASTQDRYEQYF
J gene: TRBJ2-7; V gene: TRBV7-6; D gene: TRBD1; clone size: once; CDR3 length: 15; CDR3 DNA: TGTGCCAGCAGCCCCAGGACAGGGAGGACCTACGAGCAGTACTTC; CDR3 protein: CASSPRTGRTYEQYF
J gene: TRBJ2-3; V gene: TRBV6-5; D gene: NA; clone size: NA; CDR3 length: 14; CDR3 DNA: TGTGCCAGCAGTTACGTGGGAGCCACAGATACGCAGTATTTT; CDR3 protein: CASSYVGATDTQYF
J gene: TRBJ1-1; V gene: TRBV5-8; D gene: NA; clone size: NA; CDR3 length: 11; CDR3 DNA: TGTGCCAGCAGCTTGTTCGCTGAAGCTTTCTTT; CDR3 protein: CASSLFAEAFF
J gene: TRBJ2-1; V gene: TRBV2; D gene: NA; clone size: NA; CDR3 length: 14; CDR3 DNA: TGTGCCAGCTCGGACAGGGCGGGGGGGAATGAGCAGTTCTTC; CDR3 protein: CASSDRAGGNEQFF
J gene: TRBJ1-5; V gene: TRBV2; D gene: NA; clone size: NA; CDR3 length: 13; CDR3 DNA: TGTGCCAGCAGTGGGGGAGTGAATCAGCCCCAGCATTTT; CDR3 protein: CASSGGVNQPQHF
J gene: TRBJ2-2; V gene: TRBV2; D gene: TRBD1; clone size: NA; CDR3 length: 15; CDR3 DNA: TGTGCCAGCAGTGGACAGGGGACAAACACCGGGGAGCTGTTTTTT; CDR3 protein: CASSGQGTNTGELFF
J gene: TRBJ2-1; V gene: TRBV7-8; D gene: TRBD1; clone size: NA; CDR3 length: 16; CDR3 DNA: TGTGCCAGCAGCTTATTCGGACAGGGGAGCTACAATGAGCAGTTCTTC; CDR3 protein: CASSLFGQGSYNEQFF
J gene: TRBJ2-1; V gene: TRBV5-1; D gene: TRBD1; clone size: NA; CDR3 length: 16; CDR3 DNA: TGCGCCAGCAGCTTGGTAGGGGGCGCAGACTACAATGAGCAGTTCTTC; CDR3 protein: CASSLVGGADYNEQFF
J gene: TRBJ2-2; V gene: TRBV29-1; D gene: TRBD2; clone size: NA; CDR3 length: 15; CDR3 DNA: TGCAGCGTTGAAGTCGGGGGGAGAGGAACCGGGGAGCTGTTTTTT; CDR3 protein: CSVEVGGRGTGELFF
J gene: TRBJ2-7; V gene: TRBV9; D gene: TRBD2; clone size: NA; CDR3 length: 20; CDR3 DNA: TGTGCCAGCAGCGCGGGACTAGCGGGAGGGCCGGAGATTTTTACCTACGAGCAGTACTTC; CDR3 protein: CASSAGLAGGPEIFTYEQYF
J gene: TRBJ2-2; V gene: TRBV10-3; D gene: NA; clone size: NA; CDR3 length: 15; CDR3 DNA: TGTGCCATCAGTGAGACAGACCGAGGGACCGGGGAGCTGTTTTTT; CDR3 protein: CAISETDRGTGELFF
J gene: TRBJ2-1; V gene: TRBV7-9; D gene: TRBD2; clone size: NA; CDR3 length: 15; CDR3 DNA: TGTGCCAGCAGTCCTAGCGGGAGCTCCTACAATGAGCAGTTCTTC; CDR3 protein: CASSPSGSSYNEQFF
J gene: TRBJ2-5; V gene: TRBV28; D gene: NA; clone size: NA; CDR3 length: 17; CDR3 DNA: TGTGCCAGCAGTTTGGACGTTGGGCGAGGGTTTTTTGAGACCCAGTACTTC; CDR3 protein: CASSLDVGRGFFETQYF
J gene: TRBJ2-7; V gene: TRBV2; D gene: NA; clone size: NA; CDR3 length: 12; CDR3 DNA: TGTGCCAGCAGTGGGGCAGTCAAGGTTCCATACTTC; CDR3 protein: CASSGAVKVPYF
J gene: TRBJ2-3; V gene: TRBV6-5; D gene: NA; clone size: NA; CDR3 length: 15; CDR3 DNA: TGTGCCAGCAGAATTCGGGAGCGTATCACAGATACGCAGTATTTT; CDR3 protein: CASRIRERITDTQYF
J gene: TRBJ2-7; V gene: TRBV4-2; D gene: NA; clone size: once; CDR3 length: 14; CDR3 DNA: TGTGCCAGCAGCTATTCAGGGTACTGGGACGAGCAGTACTTC; CDR3 protein: CASSYSGYWDEQYF
J gene: TRBJ2-7; V gene: TRBV19; D gene: NA; clone size: NA; CDR3 length: 15; CDR3 DNA: TGTGCCAGTAGTTTCAGCGGAGCCCCCCCCTACGAGCAGTACTTC; CDR3 protein: CASSFSGAPPYEQYF
J gene: TRBJ2-5; V gene: TRBV6-5; D gene: NA; clone size: NA; CDR3 length: 14; CDR3 DNA: TGTGCCAGCAGATACGACAGCAGGGCGGAGACCCAGTACTTC; CDR3 protein: CASRYDSRAETQYF
J gene: TRBJ1-2; V gene: TRBV7-2; D gene: TRBD1; clone size: once; CDR3 length: 15; CDR3 DNA: TGTGCCAGCAGCTCAGGGACAGGGAACTATCATGGCTACACCTTC; CDR3 protein: CASSSGTGNYHGYTF
J gene: TRBJ1-4; V gene: TRBV11-2; D gene: NA; clone size: NA; CDR3 length: 16; CDR3 DNA: TGTGCCAGCAGCTTAGGTTCAAGGGGGATTAATGAAAAACTGTTTTTT; CDR3 protein: CASSLGSRGINEKLFF
J gene: TRBJ2-3; V gene: TRBV29-1; D gene: NA; clone size: NA; CDR3 length: 14; CDR3 DNA: TGCAGCGTTGAGGGCAGTGGGGGGAGAGATACGCAGTATTTT; CDR3 protein: CSVEGSGGRDTQYF
J gene: TRBJ2-7; V gene: TRBV5-1; D gene: NA; clone size: NA; CDR3 length: 12; CDR3 DNA: TGCGCCAGCAGCTTGGATGGGGCCGAGCAGTACTTC; CDR3 protein: CASSLDGAEQYF
J gene: TRBJ2-1; V gene: TRBV5-1; D gene: NA; clone size: NA; CDR3 length: 17; CDR3 DNA: TGCGCCAGCAGCTTGGAGAGGATCCGATACTCCTACAATGAGCAGTTCTTC; CDR3 protein: CASSLERIRYSYNEQFF
J gene: TRBJ2-5; V gene: TRBV7-2; D gene: NA; clone size: NA; CDR3 length: 15; CDR3 DNA: TGTGCCAGCAGCTTAGCGGGGGGTGCTCAAGAGACCCAGTACTTC; CDR3 protein: CASSLAGGAQETQYF
J gene: TRBJ2-3; V gene: TRBV4-1; D gene: TRBD2; clone size: once; CDR3 length: 17; CDR3 DNA: TGCGCCAGCAGCAACCCTATGAGGCGGGGGGGGTCAGATACGCAGTATTTT; CDR3 protein: CASSNPMRRGGSDTQYF
J gene: TRBJ2-3; V gene: TRBV4-1; D gene: TRBD2; clone size: NA; CDR3 length: 19; CDR3 DNA: TGCGCCAGCAGCCACGTGCCGGGACTACGAAAAGCTAGCACAGATACGCAGTATTTT; CDR3 protein: CASSHVPGLRKASTDTQYF
J gene: TRBJ2-1; V gene: TRBV4-2; D gene: TRBD2; clone size: NA; CDR3 length: 15; CDR3 DNA: TGTGCCAGCAGCCAAGGGCCGGGAGGGGTGGATGAGCAGTTCTTC; CDR3 protein: CASSQGPGGVDEQFF
J gene: TRBJ2-2; V gene: TRBV7-8; D gene: TRBD2; clone size: NA; CDR3 length: 16; CDR3 DNA: TGTGCCAGCAGCGCGCCTAGCGGGAGGGCCACCGGGGAGCTGTTTTTT; CDR3 protein: CASSAPSGRATGELFF